A single sample gave rise to the 12 T cell receptor beta chains below, sequenced in a study of T cells after yellow fever vaccination. TCRdb used MiXCR to reprocess the 5' RACE reads, holding one entry per CDR3 protein. In the table there are under 600,000 distinct CDR3 sequences, just over 20% of which are singletons. Sequences were derived from PBMCs, sampled less than 25 days after the first yellow fever vaccination. These receptors originate from a man between 18 and 29 years old who received the YFV17D yellow fever vaccine.

This clonotype was seen a few times. The chain recombines TRBV7-9 with TRBJ1-1; tentatively, D is TRBD1 (5 bases). Trimming removed 4 bases from V and 11 bases from J, with 14 bases in between. Germline-derived CDR1 and CDR2 are SEHNR and FQNEAQ (reference sequence). The CDR3 spans 12 residues. CDR3 nucleotides: TGTGCCAGCAGCTCCGCCGGGGGAGACGCTTTCTTT. This encodes CASSSAGGDAFF.

This clonotype was seen more than once but under ten times. The rearrangement joins TRBV9 to TRBJ1-1; weak D call: TRBD1 (6 bases). The CDR3 runs to 13 residues. V gave up 2 bases and J gave up 11 bases, with 16 bases separating them. CDR1 is SGDLS, CDR2 YYNGEE, per germline. CDR3 nucleotides: TGTGCCAGCAGCGTCCGTTCCAGGGGCGACGCTTTCTTT. Protein sequence: CASSVRSRGDAFF.

In this sample, this clonotype turned up many times. The chain carries TRBV7-9 and TRBJ1-1, with no clear D. Germline V gives CDR1 SEHNR, CDR2 FQNEAQ (reference sequence). The V gene lost 4 bases and the J gene lost 0 bases, with 9 bases spanning the gap. The CDR3 consists of 14 residues. The DNA of the CDR3 is TGTGCCAGCAGCTCCTCGACGGTGAACACTGAAGCTTTCTTT. Protein product: CASSSSTVNTEAFF.

The chain joins TRBV9 to TRBJ2-5; 8 bases agree with TRBD2. Trimming cost V 2 bases and J 7 bases; bases outside gene matches: 4. CDR1 SGDLS and CDR2 YYNGEE come from the germline V gene. The CDR3 is 13 amino acids. The chain's CDR3 is CASSVTGRGTQYF. The CDR3 nucleotides are TGTGCCAGCAGCGTGACCGGGAGGGGGACCCAGTACTTC. Supplemented by reference TRBV9 and TRBJ2-5, the full variable domain reads DSGVTQTPKHLITATGQRVTLRCSPRSGDLSVYWYQQSLDQGLQFLIQYYNGEERAKGNILERFSAQQFPDLHSELNLSSLELGDSALYFCASSVTGRGTQYFGPGTRLLVL.

The chain employs TRBV6-5 and TRBJ1-5; no clear D. CDR1 MNHEY and CDR2 SVGAGI come from the germline V gene. The ends were cut back, 0 bases at V and 0 bases at J, with 18 bases in the middle. The CDR3 is made up of 19 amino acids. CDR3 nucleotide sequence: TGTGCCAGCAGTTACTCTGCAGGTTGGGCACCCGTTAGCAATCAGCCCCAGCATTTT. Encoded protein: CASSYSAGWAPVSNQPQHF.

The rearrangement uses TRBV20-1 and TRBJ1-5; D remains ambiguous. Germline assignment: CDR1 DFQATT and CDR2 SNEGSKA (reference sequence). Trimming took off 0 bases at V and 5 bases at J, with 17 bases between the two ends. The CDR3 runs to 16 residues. The CDR3 loop reads CSARDLRGFVDQPQHF. The CDR3 DNA follows: TGCAGTGCTAGAGATCTCAGAGGGTTCGTTGATCAGCCCCAGCATTTT.

This sequence joins TRBV6-1 and TRBJ2-3; D perhaps matches TRBD1 (6 bases). V lost 7 bases to trimming and J lost 2 bases, with 13 bases between them. Germline CDR1 and CDR2: MNHNS and SASEGT. The CDR3 runs to 14 residues. DNA of the CDR3: TGTGCCAGCAAGCCGGGACACCTCACAGATACGCAGTATTTT. This sequence encodes CASKPGHLTDTQYF.

This clonotype turned up a few times. The rearrangement uses TRBV7-2 and TRBJ2-2; D is unclear. CDR3 length equals 14 residues. Germline V gives CDR1 SGHTA, CDR2 FQGNSA. With 10 bases removed from V and 4 bases from J, the gap between germline ends came to 16 bases. The CDR3 here is CATALGSTTGELFF. The DNA for the CDR3 is TGTGCCACCGCGTTGGGCTCAACCACCGGGGAGCTGTTTTTT.

V usage is TRBV23-1 and J usage is TRBJ2-1; D unresolved. TRBV23-1 counts as an open reading frame of uncertain function. V shed 1 base and J shed 3 bases, with 7 bases lying between them. The CDR3 has 14 amino acids. Here the CDR3 reads CASSQFEVYNEQFF. The DNA for the CDR3 is TGCGCCAGCAGTCAATTCGAGGTCTACAATGAGCAGTTCTTC.

This clonotype appeared a few times. The genes are TRBV7-9 and TRBJ2-7; no clear D. Trimming shortened V by 5 bases and J by 0 bases, and 14 bases separated the two germline ends. The CDR3 is 15 amino acids. The V gene's germline CDR1 is SEHNR and CDR2 FQNEAQ (reference sequence). As DNA, the CDR3 is TGTGCCAGCAGCCATGGTTGGGTAGGCTCCTACGAGCAGTACTTC. As protein: CASSHGWVGSYEQYF.

This clonotype was counted at least ten times. The chain joins TRBV29-1 to TRBJ2-7; no reliable D call. Germline V gene sequence: CDR1 SQVTM, CDR2 ANQGSEA. V lost 2 bases to trimming and J lost 4 bases, with 9 bases between them. This CDR3 region has 12 residues. CDR3 nucleotide sequence: TGCAGCGTTGAAATGGGAACATACGAGCAGTACTTC. Residues: CSVEMGTYEQYF.

This clonotype was seen a few times. The V call is TRBV20-1, the J call TRBJ2-1; 9 nucleotides agree with TRBD2. The CDR3 has 16 amino acids. CDR1 and CDR2 from the germline V gene are DFQATT and SNEGSKA (reference sequence). V shed 5 bases, J shed 9 bases, and the junction held 17 bases outside the gene matches. CDR3 in amino acids: CSALTSGSRNSREQFF. CDR3 nucleotide sequence: TGCAGTGCTTTGACTAGCGGTAGTCGCAATTCGCGTGAGCAGTTCTTC.